This T cell receptor beta chain was sequenced in a study of shared clonotypes between healthy human individuals. TCRdb's copy holds only in-frame clones and misses some; the assay was immunoSEQ multiplex PCR. The top ten clones hold roughly 0.36% of a sample with about 2.4 million clones, roughly 93% of them seen once. Of note for this clone: The antigen is not known.

CDR3 length: 19 amino acids. The germline CDR1 and CDR2 sequences are LNHDA and SQIVND (reference sequence). V shed 3 bases, J shed 1 base, and the junction held 17 bases outside the gene matches. Overall study results and limits: Naive subsets generally had larger estimated richness than memory subsets.

Donors had no recently reported acute infections or vaccinations and were HIV-negative. This chain links TRBV19 with TRBJ2-7; 8 bases agree with TRBD1. The clonotype was recovered from a man aged 18 to 29 in good health. Some clones in this sample may be carry-over from other donors' samples. Sequencing used naive CD4+ T cells from PBMCs. Regarding subset: CD45RA+ positively selected. CDR3 sequence: CASSIIGQGKGHGSYEQYF. The CDR3 DNA is TGTGCCAGTAGTATTATCGGACAGGGTAAGGGGCACGGGTCCTACGAGCAGTACTTC.